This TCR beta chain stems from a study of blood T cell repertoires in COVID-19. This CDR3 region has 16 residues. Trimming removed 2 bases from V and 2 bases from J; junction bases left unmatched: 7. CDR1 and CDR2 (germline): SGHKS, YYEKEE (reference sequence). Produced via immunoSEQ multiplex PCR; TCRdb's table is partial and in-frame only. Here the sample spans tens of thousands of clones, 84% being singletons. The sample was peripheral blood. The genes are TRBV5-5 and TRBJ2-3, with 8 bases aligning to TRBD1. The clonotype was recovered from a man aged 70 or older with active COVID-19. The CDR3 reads CASSFRDRRHTDTQYF. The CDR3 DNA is TGTGCCAGCAGCTTCCGGGACAGGAGACACACAGATACGCAGTATTTT.